This TCR beta chain emerged from a study of T cells in Graves' hyperthyroidism and ophthalmopathy. Study background: Pretreatment peripheral blood was obtained at initial diagnosis.

Amplification yielded TCR beta CDR3 regions, with RNA transcripts as the source. During a first-round RT-PCR of the TCR CDR3, the HTBI primer set was used. MiXCR was run by TCRdb on the multiplex PCR reads, yielding one entry per CDR3 protein. Of 600,000 or so distinct CDR3 sequences in the sample, 14% were seen once. For the diagnoses, clinical symptoms, serum thyroxine and TRAb, thyroid ultrasound and orbital computed tomography were used. This clonotype was found a few times. Trimming took 3 bases from V and 7 from J; bases not matched to a gene: 8. Germline CDR1 is LNHDA and CDR2 is SQIVND (reference sequence). This CDR3 is 14 amino acids long.

The source of this sequence is a woman aged 18 to 35 with Graves' ophthalmopathy. The chain links TRBV19 to TRBJ2-7; 8 positions agree with TRBD1. The specimen was blood. This chain's CDR3 is CASSIWQGAGEQYF. DNA for the CDR3: TGTGCCAGTAGTATCTGGCAGGGGGCAGGTGAGCAGTACTTC. Together with reference TRBV19 and TRBJ2-7, the CDR3 gives the full variable domain: DGGITQSPKYLFRKEGQNVTLSCEQNLNHDAMYWYRQDPGQGLRLIYYSQIVNDFQKGDIAEGYSVSREKKESFPLTVTSAQKNPTAFYLCASSIWQGAGEQYFGPGTRLTVT.